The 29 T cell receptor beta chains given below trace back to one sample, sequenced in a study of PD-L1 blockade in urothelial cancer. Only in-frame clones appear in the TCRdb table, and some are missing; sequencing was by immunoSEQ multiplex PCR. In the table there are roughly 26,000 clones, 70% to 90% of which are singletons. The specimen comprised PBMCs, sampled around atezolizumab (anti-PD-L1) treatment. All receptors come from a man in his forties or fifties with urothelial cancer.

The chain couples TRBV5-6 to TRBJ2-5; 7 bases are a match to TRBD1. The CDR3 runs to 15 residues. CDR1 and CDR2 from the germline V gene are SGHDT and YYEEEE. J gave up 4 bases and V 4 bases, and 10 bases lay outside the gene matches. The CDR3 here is CASSLRQGRPETQYF. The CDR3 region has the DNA TGTGCCAGCAGCCTTCGACAGGGCAGGCCAGAGACCCAGTACTTC.

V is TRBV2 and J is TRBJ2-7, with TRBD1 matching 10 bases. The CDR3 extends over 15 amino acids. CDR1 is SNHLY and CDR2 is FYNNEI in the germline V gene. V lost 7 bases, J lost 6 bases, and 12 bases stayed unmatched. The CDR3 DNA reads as TGTGCCAGCACCCCCCAAGGACAGGGGGTCTCCGAGCAGTACTTC. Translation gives CASTPQGQGVSEQYF.

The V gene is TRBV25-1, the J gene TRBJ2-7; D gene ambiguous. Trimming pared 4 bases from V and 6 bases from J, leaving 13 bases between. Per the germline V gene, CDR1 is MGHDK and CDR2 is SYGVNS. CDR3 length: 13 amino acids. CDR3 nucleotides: TGTGCCAGCAGTGCCTCTCGCGCGTCCGAGCAGTACTTC. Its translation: CASSASRASEQYF.

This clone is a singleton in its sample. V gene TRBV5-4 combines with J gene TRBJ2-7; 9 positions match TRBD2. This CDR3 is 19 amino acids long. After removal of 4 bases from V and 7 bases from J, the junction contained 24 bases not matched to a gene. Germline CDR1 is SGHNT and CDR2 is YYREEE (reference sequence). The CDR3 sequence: CASSPEGGLAMGGSGEQYF. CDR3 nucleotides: TGTGCCAGCAGCCCCGAGGGGGGACTAGCTATGGGCGGGTCGGGGGAGCAGTACTTC.

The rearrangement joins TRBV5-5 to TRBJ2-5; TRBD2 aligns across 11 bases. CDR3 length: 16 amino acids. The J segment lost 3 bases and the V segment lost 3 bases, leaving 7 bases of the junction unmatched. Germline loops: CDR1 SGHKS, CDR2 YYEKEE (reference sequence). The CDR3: CASSSVMTSGKETQYF. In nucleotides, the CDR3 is TGTGCCAGCAGCTCGGTGATGACTAGCGGGAAAGAGACCCAGTACTTC.

This chain's CDR3 is CASSLSMDSYTGELFF. The CDR3 bases are TGTGCCAGCAGTTTATCGATGGACAGTTACACCGGGGAGCTGTTTTTT. The rearrangement links TRBV27 to TRBJ2-2, with D possibly matching TRBD1 (6 bases). Germline V gives CDR1 MNHEY, CDR2 SMNVEV (reference sequence). This CDR3 comprises 16 residues. Between the trimmed V and J ends, which lost 0 bases and 3 bases, there was a span of 11 bases.

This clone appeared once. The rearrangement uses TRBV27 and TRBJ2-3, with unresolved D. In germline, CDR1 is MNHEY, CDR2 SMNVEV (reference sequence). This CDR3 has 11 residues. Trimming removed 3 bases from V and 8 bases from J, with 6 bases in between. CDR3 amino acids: CASSFGVTQYF. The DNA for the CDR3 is TGTGCCAGCAGTTTCGGAGTTACGCAGTATTTT.

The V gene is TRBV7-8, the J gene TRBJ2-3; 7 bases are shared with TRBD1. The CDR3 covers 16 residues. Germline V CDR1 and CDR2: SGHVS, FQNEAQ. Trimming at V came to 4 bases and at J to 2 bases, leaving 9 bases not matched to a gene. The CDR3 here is CASSYGWTGYTDTQYF. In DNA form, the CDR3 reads TGTGCCAGCAGCTATGGCTGGACAGGATACACAGATACGCAGTATTTT. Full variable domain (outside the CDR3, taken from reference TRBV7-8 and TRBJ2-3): GAGVSQSPRYKVAKRGQDVALRCDPISGHVSLFWYQQALGQGPEFLTYFQNEAQLDKSGLPSDRFFAERPEGSVSTLKIQRTQQEDSAVYLCASSYGWTGYTDTQYFGPGTRLTVL.

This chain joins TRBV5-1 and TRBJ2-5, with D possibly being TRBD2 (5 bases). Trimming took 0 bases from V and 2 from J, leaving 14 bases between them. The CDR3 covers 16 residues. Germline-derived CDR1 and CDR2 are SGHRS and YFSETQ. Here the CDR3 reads CASSLEPGRSQETQYF. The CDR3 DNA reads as TGCGCCAGCAGCTTGGAGCCGGGGAGATCTCAAGAGACCCAGTACTTC.

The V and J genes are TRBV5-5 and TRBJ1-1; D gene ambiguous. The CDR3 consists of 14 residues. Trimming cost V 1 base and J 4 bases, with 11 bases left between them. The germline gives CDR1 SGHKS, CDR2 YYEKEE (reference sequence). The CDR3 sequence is CASSLWGGVTEAFF. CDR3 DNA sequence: TGTGCCAGCAGCTTGTGGGGAGGCGTCACTGAAGCTTTCTTT.

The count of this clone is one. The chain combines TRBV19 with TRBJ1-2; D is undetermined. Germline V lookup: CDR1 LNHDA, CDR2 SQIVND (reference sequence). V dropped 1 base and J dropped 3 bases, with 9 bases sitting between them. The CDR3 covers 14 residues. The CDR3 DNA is TGTGCCAGTAGTATAGGGGTCGGAGACTATGGCTACACCTTC. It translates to CASSIGVGDYGYTF. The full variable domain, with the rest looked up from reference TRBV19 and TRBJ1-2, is DGGITQSPKYLFRKEGQNVTLSCEQNLNHDAMYWYRQDPGQGLRLIYYSQIVNDFQKGDIAEGYSVSREKKESFPLTVTSAQKNPTAFYLCASSIGVGDYGYTFGSGTRLTVV.

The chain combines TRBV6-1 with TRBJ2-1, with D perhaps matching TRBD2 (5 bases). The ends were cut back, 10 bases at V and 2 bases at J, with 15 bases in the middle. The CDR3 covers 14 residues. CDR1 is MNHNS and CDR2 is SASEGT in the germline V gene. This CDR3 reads CATQLLDAYNEQFF. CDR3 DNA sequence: TGTGCCACCCAGTTACTAGACGCCTACAATGAGCAGTTCTTC.

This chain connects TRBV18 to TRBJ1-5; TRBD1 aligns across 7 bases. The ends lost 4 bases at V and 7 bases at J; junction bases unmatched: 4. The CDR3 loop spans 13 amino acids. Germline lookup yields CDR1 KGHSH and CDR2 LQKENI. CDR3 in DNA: TGTGCCAGCTCACTGGACAGGAACCAGCCCCAGCATTTT. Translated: CASSLDRNQPQHF.

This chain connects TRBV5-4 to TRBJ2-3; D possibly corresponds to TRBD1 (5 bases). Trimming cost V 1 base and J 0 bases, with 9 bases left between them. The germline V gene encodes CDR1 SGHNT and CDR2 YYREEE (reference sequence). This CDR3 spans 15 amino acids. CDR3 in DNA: TGTGCCAGCAGCTTGCGACAGACTAGCACAGATACGCAGTATTTT. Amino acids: CASSLRQTSTDTQYF.

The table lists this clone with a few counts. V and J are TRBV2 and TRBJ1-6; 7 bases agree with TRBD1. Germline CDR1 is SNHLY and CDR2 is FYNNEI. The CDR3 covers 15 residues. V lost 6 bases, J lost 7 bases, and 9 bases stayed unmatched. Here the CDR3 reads CASRLRDSRNSPLHF. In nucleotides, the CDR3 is TGTGCCAGCAGGCTCCGGGACAGTAGAAATTCACCCCTCCACTTT.

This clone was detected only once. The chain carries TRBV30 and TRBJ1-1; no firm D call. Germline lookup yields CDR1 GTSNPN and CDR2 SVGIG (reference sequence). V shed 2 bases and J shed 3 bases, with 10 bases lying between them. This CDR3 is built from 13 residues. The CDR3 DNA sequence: TGTGCCTGGAGTTACAGTTTGGACACTGAAGCTTTCTTT. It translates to CAWSYSLDTEAFF.

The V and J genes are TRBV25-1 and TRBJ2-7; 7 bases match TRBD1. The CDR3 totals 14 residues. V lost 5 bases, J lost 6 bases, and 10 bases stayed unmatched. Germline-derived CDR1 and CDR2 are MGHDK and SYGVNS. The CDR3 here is CASSSSRQGSEQYF. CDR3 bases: TGTGCCAGCAGTTCTTCCCGACAGGGTAGCGAGCAGTACTTC.

This CDR3 reads CASRDGGAVETQYF. In nucleotides, the CDR3 is TGTGCCAGTAGGGACGGCGGGGCGGTGGAGACCCAGTACTTC. V and J are TRBV19 and TRBJ2-5; a weak D match, TRBD2 (6 bases). Germline-derived CDR1 and CDR2 are LNHDA and SQIVND (reference sequence). Trimming left V 6 bases short and J 5 bases short, with 16 bases between. There are 14 residues in the CDR3.

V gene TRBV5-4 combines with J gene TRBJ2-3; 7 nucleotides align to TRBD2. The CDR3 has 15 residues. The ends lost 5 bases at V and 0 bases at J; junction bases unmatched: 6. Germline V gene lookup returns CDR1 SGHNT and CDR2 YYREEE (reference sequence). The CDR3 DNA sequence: TGTGCCAGCAGAGACCAGCGGGGTAGCACAGATACGCAGTATTTT. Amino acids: CASRDQRGSTDTQYF.

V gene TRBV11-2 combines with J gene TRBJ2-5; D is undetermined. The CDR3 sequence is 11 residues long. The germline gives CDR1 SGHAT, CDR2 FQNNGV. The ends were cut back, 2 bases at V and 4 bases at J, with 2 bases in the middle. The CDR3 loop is CASSLLETQYF. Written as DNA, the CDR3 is TGTGCCAGCAGCTTACTAGAGACCCAGTACTTC.

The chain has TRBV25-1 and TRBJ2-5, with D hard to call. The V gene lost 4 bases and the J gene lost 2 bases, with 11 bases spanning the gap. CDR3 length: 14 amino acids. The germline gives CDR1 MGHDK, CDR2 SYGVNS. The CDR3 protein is CASSGRRSQETQYF. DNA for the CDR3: TGTGCCAGCAGTGGTCGCAGGTCGCAAGAGACCCAGTACTTC.

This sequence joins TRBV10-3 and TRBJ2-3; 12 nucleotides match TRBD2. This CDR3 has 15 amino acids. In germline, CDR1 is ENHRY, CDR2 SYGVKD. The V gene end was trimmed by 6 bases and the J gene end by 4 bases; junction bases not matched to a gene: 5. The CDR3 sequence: CAIRELAGGSDTQYF. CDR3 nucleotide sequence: TGTGCCATCAGGGAACTAGCGGGAGGTTCAGATACGCAGTATTTT.

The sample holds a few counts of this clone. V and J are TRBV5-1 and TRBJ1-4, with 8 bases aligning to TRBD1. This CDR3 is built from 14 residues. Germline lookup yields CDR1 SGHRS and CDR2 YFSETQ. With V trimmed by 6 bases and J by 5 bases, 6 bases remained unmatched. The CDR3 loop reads CASKRRDRNEKLFF. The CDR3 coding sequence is TGCGCCAGCAAGCGTAGGGACAGGAATGAAAAACTGTTTTTT.

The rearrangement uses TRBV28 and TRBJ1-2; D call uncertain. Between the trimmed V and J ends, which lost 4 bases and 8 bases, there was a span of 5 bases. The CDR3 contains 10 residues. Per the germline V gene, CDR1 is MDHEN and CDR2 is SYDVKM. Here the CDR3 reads CASSSGGYTF. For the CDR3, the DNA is TGTGCCAGCAGTTCGGGGGGCTACACCTTC.

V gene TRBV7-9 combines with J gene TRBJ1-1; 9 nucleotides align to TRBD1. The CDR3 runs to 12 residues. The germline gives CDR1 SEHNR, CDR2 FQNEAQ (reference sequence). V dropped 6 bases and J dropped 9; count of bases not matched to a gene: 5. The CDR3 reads CASRADRGKAFF. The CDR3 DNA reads TGTGCCAGCAGGGCAGACAGGGGGAAAGCTTTCTTT. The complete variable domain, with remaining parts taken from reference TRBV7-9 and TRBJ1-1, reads DTGVSQNPRHKITKRGQNVTFRCDPISEHNRLYWYRQTLGQGPEFLTYFQNEAQLEKSRLLSDRFSAERPKGSFSTLEIQRTEQGDSAMYLCASRADRGKAFFGQGTRLTVV.

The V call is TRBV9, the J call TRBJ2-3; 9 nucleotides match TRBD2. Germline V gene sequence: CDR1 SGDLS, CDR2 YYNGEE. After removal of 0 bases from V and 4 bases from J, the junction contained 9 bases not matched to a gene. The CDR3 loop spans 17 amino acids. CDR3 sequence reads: CASSVAPGLAVADTQYF. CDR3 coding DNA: TGTGCCAGCAGCGTAGCGCCGGGACTAGCCGTCGCAGATACGCAGTATTTT.

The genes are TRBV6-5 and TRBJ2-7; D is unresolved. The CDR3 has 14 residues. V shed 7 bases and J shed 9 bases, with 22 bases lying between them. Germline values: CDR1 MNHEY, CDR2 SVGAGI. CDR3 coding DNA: TGTGCCAGCACCCCCGGCACAGTGCAGTCGGTGCAGTACTTC. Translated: CASTPGTVQSVQYF.

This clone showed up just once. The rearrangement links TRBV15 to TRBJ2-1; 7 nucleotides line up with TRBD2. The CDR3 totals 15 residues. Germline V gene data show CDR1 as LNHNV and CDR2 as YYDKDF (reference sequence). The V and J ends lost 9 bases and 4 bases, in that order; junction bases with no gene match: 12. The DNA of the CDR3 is TGTGCCACAGGGCGGGAGCTGACTTCATACAATGAGCAGTTCTTC. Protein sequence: CATGRELTSYNEQFF.

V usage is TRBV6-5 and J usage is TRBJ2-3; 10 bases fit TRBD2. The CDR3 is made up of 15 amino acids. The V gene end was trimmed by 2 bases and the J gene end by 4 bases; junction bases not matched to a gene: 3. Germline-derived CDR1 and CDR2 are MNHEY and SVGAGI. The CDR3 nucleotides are TGTGCCAGCAGTTACGCTAGCGGGAGCGCAGATACGCAGTATTTT. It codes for CASSYASGSADTQYF.